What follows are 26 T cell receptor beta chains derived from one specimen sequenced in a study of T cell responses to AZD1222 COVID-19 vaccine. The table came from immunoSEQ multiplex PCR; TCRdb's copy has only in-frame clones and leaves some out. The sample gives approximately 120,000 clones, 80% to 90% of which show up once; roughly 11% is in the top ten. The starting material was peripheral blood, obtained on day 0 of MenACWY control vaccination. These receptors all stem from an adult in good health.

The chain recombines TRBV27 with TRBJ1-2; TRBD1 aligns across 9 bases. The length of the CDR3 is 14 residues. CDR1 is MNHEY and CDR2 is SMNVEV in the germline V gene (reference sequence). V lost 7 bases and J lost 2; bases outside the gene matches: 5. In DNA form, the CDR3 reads TGTGCCAGCACCGACAGGGGGGGAAACTATGGCTACACCTTC. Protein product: CASTDRGGNYGYTF.

Here the CDR3 DNA reads TGTGCCAGTAGTAAGGGATTATGGGAGCAGTACTTC. It is translated as CASSKGLWEQYF. The rearrangement joins TRBV19 to TRBJ2-7; D ambiguous. The V gene's germline CDR1 is LNHDA and CDR2 SQIVND (reference sequence). Trimming pared 4 bases from V and 7 bases from J, leaving 11 bases between. This CDR3 spans 12 amino acids.

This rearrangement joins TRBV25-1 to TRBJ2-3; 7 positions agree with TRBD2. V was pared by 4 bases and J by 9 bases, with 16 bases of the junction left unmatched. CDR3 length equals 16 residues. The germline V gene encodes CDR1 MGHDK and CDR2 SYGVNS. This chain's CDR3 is CASSGRLGTGAGTQYF. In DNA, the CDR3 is TGTGCCAGCAGTGGCCGCTTGGGGACCGGAGCGGGGACGCAGTATTTT.

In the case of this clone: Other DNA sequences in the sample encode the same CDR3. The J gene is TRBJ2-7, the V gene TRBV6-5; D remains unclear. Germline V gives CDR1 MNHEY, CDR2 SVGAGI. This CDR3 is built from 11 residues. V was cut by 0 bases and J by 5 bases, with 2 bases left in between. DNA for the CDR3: TGTGCCAGCAGTTACTCTGACGAGCAGTACTTC. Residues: CASSYSDEQYF.

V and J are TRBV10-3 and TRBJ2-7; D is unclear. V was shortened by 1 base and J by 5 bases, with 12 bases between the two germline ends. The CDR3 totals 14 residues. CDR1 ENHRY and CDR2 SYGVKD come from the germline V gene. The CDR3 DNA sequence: TGTGCCATCAGTGAGTATGGCCGGTCGGACGAGCAGTACTTC. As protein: CAISEYGRSDEQYF.

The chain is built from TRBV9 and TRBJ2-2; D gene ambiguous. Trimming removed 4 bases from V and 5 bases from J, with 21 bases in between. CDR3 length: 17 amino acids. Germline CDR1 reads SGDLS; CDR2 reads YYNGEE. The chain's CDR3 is CASSSFLGQERTGELFF. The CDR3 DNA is TGTGCCAGCAGCTCCTTCCTCGGCCAGGAGAGGACCGGGGAGCTGTTTTTT.

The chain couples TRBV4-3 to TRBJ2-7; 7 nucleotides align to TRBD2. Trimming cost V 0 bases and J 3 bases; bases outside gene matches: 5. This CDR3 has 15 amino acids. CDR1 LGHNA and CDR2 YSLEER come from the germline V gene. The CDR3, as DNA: TGCGCCAGCAGCCAAGAGCCGGGACTAAACTACGAGCAGTACTTC. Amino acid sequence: CASSQEPGLNYEQYF.

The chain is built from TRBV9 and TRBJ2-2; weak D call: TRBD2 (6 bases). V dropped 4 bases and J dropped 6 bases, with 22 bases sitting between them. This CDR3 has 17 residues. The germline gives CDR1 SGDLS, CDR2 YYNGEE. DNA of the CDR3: TGTGCCAGCAGCCCGGGCGGACTACCCCGTAGTTCCGGGGAGCTGTTTTTT. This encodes CASSPGGLPRSSGELFF.

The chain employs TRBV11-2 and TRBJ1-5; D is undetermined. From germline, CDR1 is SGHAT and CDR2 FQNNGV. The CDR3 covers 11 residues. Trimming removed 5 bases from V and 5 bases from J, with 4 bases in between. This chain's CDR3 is CASSAYQPQHF. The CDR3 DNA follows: TGTGCCAGCAGCGCCTATCAGCCCCAGCATTTT.

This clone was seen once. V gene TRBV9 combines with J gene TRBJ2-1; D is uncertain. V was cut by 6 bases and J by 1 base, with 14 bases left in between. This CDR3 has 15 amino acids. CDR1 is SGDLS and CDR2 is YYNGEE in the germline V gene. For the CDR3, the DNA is TGTGCCAGCACCGTGGATGGTCGGTCCTACAATGAGCAGTTCTTC. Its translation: CASTVDGRSYNEQFF.

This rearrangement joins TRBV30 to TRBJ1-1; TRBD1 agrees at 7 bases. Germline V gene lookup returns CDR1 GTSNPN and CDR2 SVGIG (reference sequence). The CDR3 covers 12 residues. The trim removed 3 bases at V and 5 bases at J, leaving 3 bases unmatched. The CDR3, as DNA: TGTGCCTGGAGACAGGGGAAAACTGAAGCTTTCTTT. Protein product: CAWRQGKTEAFF.

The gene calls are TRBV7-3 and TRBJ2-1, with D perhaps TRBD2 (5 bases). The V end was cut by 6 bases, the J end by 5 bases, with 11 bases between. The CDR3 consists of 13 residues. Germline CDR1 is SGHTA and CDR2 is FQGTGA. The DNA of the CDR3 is TGTGCCAGCAGTAATAGCGCAAACAATGAGCAGTTCTTC. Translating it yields CASSNSANNEQFF.

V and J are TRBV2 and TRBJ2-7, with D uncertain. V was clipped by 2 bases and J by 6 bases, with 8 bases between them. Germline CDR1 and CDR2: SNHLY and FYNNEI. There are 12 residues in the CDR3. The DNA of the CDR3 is TGTGCCAGCAGTGAACAAGCTTCCGAGCAGTACTTC. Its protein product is CASSEQASEQYF.

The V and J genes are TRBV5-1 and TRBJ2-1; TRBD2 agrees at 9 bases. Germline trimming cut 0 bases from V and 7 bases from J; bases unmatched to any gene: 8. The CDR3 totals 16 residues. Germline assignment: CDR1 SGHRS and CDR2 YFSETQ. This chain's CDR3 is CASSLGGGRVMNEQFF. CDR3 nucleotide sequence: TGCGCCAGCAGCTTGGGGGGCGGGAGGGTTATGAATGAGCAGTTCTTC.

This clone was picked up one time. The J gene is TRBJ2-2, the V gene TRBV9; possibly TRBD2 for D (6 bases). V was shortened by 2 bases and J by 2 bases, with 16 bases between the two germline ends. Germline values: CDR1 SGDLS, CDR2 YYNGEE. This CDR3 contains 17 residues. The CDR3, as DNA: TGTGCCAGCAGCGTGGGGAGACGGGGGATAAACACCGGGGAGCTGTTTTTT. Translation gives CASSVGRRGINTGELFF.

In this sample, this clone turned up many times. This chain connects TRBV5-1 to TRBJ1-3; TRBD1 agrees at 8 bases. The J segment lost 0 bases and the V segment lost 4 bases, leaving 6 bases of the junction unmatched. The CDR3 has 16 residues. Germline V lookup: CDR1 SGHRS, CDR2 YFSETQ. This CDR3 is CASSSMGQDSGNTIYF. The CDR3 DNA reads TGCGCCAGCAGCAGCATGGGACAGGACTCTGGAAACACCATATATTTT.

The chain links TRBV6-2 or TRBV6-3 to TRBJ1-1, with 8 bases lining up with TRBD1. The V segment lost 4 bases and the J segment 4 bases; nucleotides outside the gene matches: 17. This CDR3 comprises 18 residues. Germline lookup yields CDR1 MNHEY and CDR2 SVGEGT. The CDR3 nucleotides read TGTGCCAGCAGTTCTCAGACAGGGGTGGGCTTGGCGAGCACTGAAGCTTTCTTT. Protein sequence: CASSSQTGVGLASTEAFF.

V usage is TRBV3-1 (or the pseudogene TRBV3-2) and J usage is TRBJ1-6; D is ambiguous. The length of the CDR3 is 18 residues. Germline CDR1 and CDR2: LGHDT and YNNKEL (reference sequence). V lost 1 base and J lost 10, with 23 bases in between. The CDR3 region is CASSQAALGGPPPSPLHF. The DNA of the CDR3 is TGTGCCAGCAGCCAAGCGGCTCTGGGTGGGCCACCGCCCTCACCCCTCCACTTT.

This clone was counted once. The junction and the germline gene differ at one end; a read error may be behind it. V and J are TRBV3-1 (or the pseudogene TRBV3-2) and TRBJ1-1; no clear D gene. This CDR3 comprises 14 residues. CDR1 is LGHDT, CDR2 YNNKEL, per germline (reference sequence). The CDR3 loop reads CASSHSGANAEAFF. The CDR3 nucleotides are TGTGCCAGCAGCCACAGCGGAGCGAACGCTGAAGCTTTCTTT.

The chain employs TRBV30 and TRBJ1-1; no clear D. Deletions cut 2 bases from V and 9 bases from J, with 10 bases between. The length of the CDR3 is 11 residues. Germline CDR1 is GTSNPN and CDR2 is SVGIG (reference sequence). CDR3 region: CAWSPGIQAFF. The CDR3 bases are TGTGCCTGGAGTCCCGGGATTCAAGCTTTCTTT. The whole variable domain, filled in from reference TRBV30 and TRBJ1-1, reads SQTIHQWPATLVQPVGSPLSLECTVEGTSNPNLYWYRQAAGRGLQLLFYSVGIGQISSEVPQNLSASRPQDRQFILSSKKLLLSDSGFYLCAWSPGIQAFFGQGTRLTVV.

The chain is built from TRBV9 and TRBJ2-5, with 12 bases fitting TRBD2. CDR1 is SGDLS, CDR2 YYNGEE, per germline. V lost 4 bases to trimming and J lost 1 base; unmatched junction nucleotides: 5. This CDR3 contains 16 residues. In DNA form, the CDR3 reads TGTGCCAGCAGCCCGGGGACTAGCGGGCTCCAAGAGACCCAGTACTTC. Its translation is CASSPGTSGLQETQYF.

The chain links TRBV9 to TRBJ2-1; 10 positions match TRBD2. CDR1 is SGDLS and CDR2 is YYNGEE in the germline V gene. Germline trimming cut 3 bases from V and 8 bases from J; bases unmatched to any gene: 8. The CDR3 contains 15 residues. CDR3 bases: TGTGCCAGCAGCGGTCCTAGCGGGAGTGGGGATGAGCAGTTCTTC. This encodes CASSGPSGSGDEQFF. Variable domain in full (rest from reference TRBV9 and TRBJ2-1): DSGVTQTPKHLITATGQRVTLRCSPRSGDLSVYWYQQSLDQGLQFLIQYYNGEERAKGNILERFSAQQFPDLHSELNLSSLELGDSALYFCASSGPSGSGDEQFFGPGTRLTVL.

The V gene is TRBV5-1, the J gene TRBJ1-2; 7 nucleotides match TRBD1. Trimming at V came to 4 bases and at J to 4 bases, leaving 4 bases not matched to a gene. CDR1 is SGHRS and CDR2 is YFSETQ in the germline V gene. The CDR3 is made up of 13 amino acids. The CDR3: CASSAGQAYGYTF. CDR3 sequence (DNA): TGCGCCAGCAGCGCAGGACAGGCCTATGGCTACACCTTC.

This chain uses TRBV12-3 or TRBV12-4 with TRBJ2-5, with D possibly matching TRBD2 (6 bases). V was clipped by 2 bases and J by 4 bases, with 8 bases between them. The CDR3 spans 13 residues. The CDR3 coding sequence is TGTGCCAGCAGTTTAAGGAGGGGAGAGACCCAGTACTTC. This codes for CASSLRRGETQYF.

CDR3 sequence: CASSLAEVAYEQYF. In nucleotides, the CDR3 is TGCGCCAGCAGCCTAGCGGAAGTAGCCTACGAGCAGTACTTC. The chain joins TRBV5-1 to TRBJ2-7; 7 bases are a match to TRBD2. This CDR3 is built from 14 residues. Germline V lookup: CDR1 SGHRS, CDR2 YFSETQ. Unmatched junction bases numbered 6, after V lost 4 bases and J lost 2 bases. Full variable domain (missing parts from reference TRBV5-1 and TRBJ2-7): KAGVTQTPRYLIKTRGQQVTLSCSPISGHRSVSWYQQTPGQGLQFLFEYFSETQRNKGNFPGRFSGRQFSNSRSEMNVSTLELGDSALYLCASSLAEVAYEQYFGPGTRLTVT.

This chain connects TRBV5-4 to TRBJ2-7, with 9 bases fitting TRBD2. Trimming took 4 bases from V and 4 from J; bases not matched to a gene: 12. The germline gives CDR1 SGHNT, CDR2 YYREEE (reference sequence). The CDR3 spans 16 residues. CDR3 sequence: CASSPGGGRAGYEQYF. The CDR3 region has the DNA TGTGCCAGCAGCCCCGGGGGCGGGAGGGCCGGTTACGAGCAGTACTTC.